These T cell receptor beta chains were read from a single sample in a study of blood T cell repertoires in COVID-19. The repertoire was sequenced with immunoSEQ multiplex PCR; TCRdb's copy has only in-frame clones and lacks some. The sample contains some 250,000 clones, about 83% of which appear only once. The sample comprised peripheral blood. These receptors originate from a man older than 75 with acute or convalescent COVID-19. Each CDR3 is given with its conserved first and last residue. The D gene is left open where the match is weak. Size values are once, few and many counts, or a class for expanded clones, and some rows have none.

clone size: -
J gene: TRBJ2-5
V gene: TRBV19
D gene: TRBD1
CDR3 protein: CASSITGGPRETQYF
CDR3 DNA: TGTGCCAGTAGTATCACAGGGGGGCCCAGGGAGACCCAGTACTTC

clone size: -
J gene: TRBJ1-2
V gene: TRBV5-6
D gene: -
CDR3 protein: CASSLAGGTRDHGYTF
CDR3 DNA: TGTGCCAGCAGCTTGGCCGGGGGGACAAGGGATCATGGCTACACCTTC

clone size: once
J gene: TRBJ2-1
V gene: TRBV5-1
D gene: TRBD1
CDR3 protein: CASSTQGAGYNEQFF
CDR3 DNA: TGCGCCAGCAGCACACAGGGGGCTGGTTACAATGAGCAGTTCTTC

clone size: few
J gene: TRBJ2-1
V gene: TRBV28
D gene: TRBD1
CDR3 protein: CASSLLTGVGYNEQFF
CDR3 DNA: TGTGCCAGCAGTTTATTGACAGGGGTGGGGTACAATGAGCAGTTCTTC

clone size: -
J gene: TRBJ2-1
V gene: TRBV5-6
D gene: -
CDR3 protein: CASSLGGGSYNEQFF
CDR3 DNA: TGTGCCAGCAGCTTAGGAGGCGGCTCCTACAATGAGCAGTTCTTC

clone size: -
J gene: TRBJ2-3
V gene: TRBV6-4
D gene: -
CDR3 protein: CASSAPPGGQNTQYF
CDR3 DNA: TGTGCCAGCAGTGCCCCCCCAGGGGGGCAGAATACGCAGTATTTT

clone size: -
J gene: TRBJ1-1
V gene: TRBV28
D gene: TRBD1
CDR3 protein: CASRPTGQGAWVAFF
CDR3 DNA: TGTGCCAGCAGACCTACTGGACAGGGGGCGTGGGTAGCTTTCTTT

clone size: -
J gene: TRBJ2-5
V gene: TRBV6-5
D gene: TRBD2
CDR3 protein: CASSYSGLAEGTAQYF
CDR3 DNA: TGTGCCAGCAGTTACTCCGGACTAGCGGAGGGAACGGCCCAGTACTTC

clone size: -
J gene: TRBJ2-5
V gene: TRBV3-1/TRBV3-2
D gene: -
CDR3 protein: CASSQGLQETQYF
CDR3 DNA: TGTGCCAGCAGCCAAGGACTCCAAGAGACCCAGTACTTC

clone size: -
J gene: TRBJ1-1
V gene: TRBV9
D gene: -
CDR3 protein: CASSGKEGTEAFF
CDR3 DNA: TGTGCCAGCAGCGGAAAAGAGGGCACTGAAGCTTTCTTT

clone size: -
J gene: TRBJ2-1
V gene: TRBV15
D gene: TRBD1
CDR3 protein: CATSRVRTGNEQFF
CDR3 DNA: TGTGCCACCAGCAGAGTTCGGACAGGCAATGAGCAGTTCTTC

clone size: once
J gene: TRBJ2-1
V gene: TRBV2
D gene: TRBD1
CDR3 protein: CASSEASGVGTAFNNEQFF
CDR3 DNA: TGTGCCAGCAGTGAAGCGTCTGGGGTTGGGACAGCATTTAACAATGAGCAGTTCTTC

clone size: -
J gene: TRBJ1-3
V gene: TRBV19
D gene: -
CDR3 protein: CASRTTGSSGNTIYF
CDR3 DNA: TGTGCCAGTAGAACAACAGGGTCCTCTGGAAACACCATATATTTT

clone size: -
J gene: TRBJ2-2
V gene: TRBV6-5
D gene: -
CDR3 protein: CASSYGRTNTGELFF
CDR3 DNA: TGTGCCAGCAGTTACGGGAGGACCAACACCGGGGAGCTGTTTTTT

clone size: -
J gene: TRBJ2-5
V gene: TRBV2
D gene: -
CDR3 protein: CASSEASGQETQYF
CDR3 DNA: TGTGCCAGCAGTGAAGCATCCGGCCAAGAGACCCAGTACTTC

clone size: -
J gene: TRBJ2-3
V gene: TRBV5-1
D gene: -
CDR3 protein: CASSIFRSDNKQYF
CDR3 DNA: TGCGCCAGCAGCATCTTTAGATCGGACAATAAACAGTATTTT

clone size: -
J gene: TRBJ2-3
V gene: TRBV29-1
D gene: TRBD2
CDR3 protein: CSGRSGRSDTQYF
CDR3 DNA: TGCAGCGGTCGTAGCGGGAGATCAGATACGCAGTATTTT

clone size: few
J gene: TRBJ2-7
V gene: TRBV6-5
D gene: TRBD2
CDR3 protein: CASTASGSYEQYF
CDR3 DNA: TGTGCCAGCACCGCTAGCGGGAGTTACGAGCAGTACTTC

clone size: -
J gene: TRBJ1-1
V gene: TRBV6-4
D gene: -
CDR3 protein: CASIRDIEAFF
CDR3 DNA: TGTGCCAGCATTCGGGACATTGAAGCTTTCTTT

clone size: -
J gene: TRBJ2-5
V gene: TRBV19
D gene: -
CDR3 protein: CASSGGLLQETQYF
CDR3 DNA: TGTGCCAGTAGTGGTGGACTGCTACAAGAGACCCAGTACTTC

clone size: -
J gene: TRBJ1-5
V gene: TRBV6-5
D gene: TRBD1
CDR3 protein: CASREDRLSNQPQHF
CDR3 DNA: TGTGCCAGCAGGGAGGACAGGCTGAGCAATCAGCCCCAGCATTTT

clone size: -
J gene: TRBJ1-2
V gene: TRBV14
D gene: TRBD1
CDR3 protein: CASSWRQGDGYTF
CDR3 DNA: TGTGCCAGCAGCTGGAGACAGGGTGATGGCTACACCTTC

clone size: -
J gene: TRBJ2-1
V gene: TRBV28
D gene: TRBD2
CDR3 protein: CASKTGTTPYNEQFF
CDR3 DNA: TGTGCCAGCAAGACCGGGACTACCCCTTACAATGAGCAGTTCTTC

clone size: few
J gene: TRBJ2-7
V gene: TRBV5-1
D gene: -
CDR3 protein: CASSLGGTFEQYF
CDR3 DNA: TGCGCCAGCAGCTTGGGTGGGACTTTCGAGCAGTACTTC

clone size: -
J gene: TRBJ1-2
V gene: TRBV6-5
D gene: TRBD1
CDR3 protein: CASSTAGTANYGYTF
CDR3 DNA: TGTGCCAGCAGTACCGCGGGGACAGCTAACTATGGCTACACCTTC

clone size: -
J gene: TRBJ1-3
V gene: TRBV3-1/TRBV3-2
D gene: -
CDR3 protein: CASSQAGSSGNTIYF
CDR3 DNA: TGTGCCAGCAGCCAAGCGGGGAGCTCTGGAAACACCATATATTTT

clone size: -
J gene: TRBJ2-2
V gene: TRBV14
D gene: -
CDR3 protein: CASSQVQGVGELFF
CDR3 DNA: TGTGCCAGCAGCCAAGTCCAGGGCGTCGGGGAGCTGTTTTTT

clone size: -
J gene: TRBJ2-1
V gene: TRBV19
D gene: TRBD2
CDR3 protein: CASSIATSGGINEQFF
CDR3 DNA: TGTGCCAGTAGTATAGCGACTAGCGGGGGCATCAATGAGCAGTTCTTC

clone size: -
J gene: TRBJ1-5
V gene: TRBV19
D gene: TRBD1
CDR3 protein: CASSPGAGGNQPQHF
CDR3 DNA: TGTGCCAGTAGTCCGGGGGCAGGGGGAAATCAGCCCCAGCATTTT

clone size: -
J gene: TRBJ2-4
V gene: TRBV3-1/TRBV3-2
D gene: TRBD2
CDR3 protein: CASSQQLAGIQYF
CDR3 DNA: TGTGCCAGCAGCCAACAGCTAGCGGGCATTCAGTACTTC

clone size: -
J gene: TRBJ1-3
V gene: TRBV7-2
D gene: TRBD1
CDR3 protein: CASSLARNRGPGNTIYF
CDR3 DNA: TGTGCCAGCAGCTTAGCGCGGAACAGGGGACCTGGAAACACCATATATTTT

clone size: -
J gene: TRBJ2-3
V gene: TRBV5-1
D gene: TRBD2
CDR3 protein: CASSLASMAGVGTDTQYF
CDR3 DNA: TGCGCCAGCAGCTTGGCCTCTATGGCGGGAGTTGGGACAGATACGCAGTATTTT

clone size: -
J gene: TRBJ2-3
V gene: TRBV28
D gene: TRBD2
CDR3 protein: CASTDPRLAGVADTQYF
CDR3 DNA: TGTGCCAGCACCGACCCGAGACTAGCGGGTGTAGCAGATACGCAGTATTTT

clone size: once
J gene: TRBJ1-4
V gene: TRBV5-1
D gene: TRBD1
CDR3 protein: CASSLGETGVEKLFF
CDR3 DNA: TGCGCCAGCAGCTTGGGAGAGACAGGGGTTGAAAAACTGTTTTTT

clone size: -
J gene: TRBJ1-3
V gene: TRBV5-1
D gene: TRBD1
CDR3 protein: CASSLENGQGSGNTIYF
CDR3 DNA: TGCGCCAGCAGCTTGGAAAACGGACAGGGATCCGGAAACACCATATATTTT

clone size: -
J gene: TRBJ1-2
V gene: TRBV5-1
D gene: TRBD1
CDR3 protein: CASSFTGGDGYTF
CDR3 DNA: TGCGCCAGCAGCTTTACAGGGGGGGATGGCTACACCTTC

clone size: -
J gene: TRBJ2-2
V gene: TRBV3-1/TRBV3-2
D gene: TRBD1
CDR3 protein: CASSTGGANTGELFF
CDR3 DNA: TGTGCCAGCAGCACAGGGGGCGCAAACACCGGGGAGCTGTTTTTT

clone size: -
J gene: TRBJ1-2
V gene: TRBV28
D gene: TRBD1
CDR3 protein: CASSSGQGARITF
CDR3 DNA: TGTGCCAGCAGTTCGGGACAGGGGGCGCGTATCACCTTC

clone size: -
J gene: TRBJ1-6
V gene: TRBV27
D gene: TRBD1
CDR3 protein: CASTPGQGISPLHF
CDR3 DNA: TGTGCCAGCACCCCGGGACAGGGGATCTCACCCCTCCACTTT

clone size: -
J gene: TRBJ2-5
V gene: TRBV5-1
D gene: -
CDR3 protein: CASHPGSGQETQYF
CDR3 DNA: TGCGCCAGCCACCCCGGGTCGGGACAAGAGACCCAGTACTTC

clone size: -
J gene: TRBJ1-1
V gene: TRBV28
D gene: TRBD1
CDR3 protein: CAGQGSGRAFF
CDR3 DNA: TGTGCCGGACAGGGATCTGGGCGAGCTTTCTTT

clone size: -
J gene: TRBJ2-1
V gene: TRBV4-1
D gene: TRBD1
CDR3 protein: CASSQNRGRTYNEQFF
CDR3 DNA: TGCGCCAGCAGCCAGAACAGGGGACGCACCTACAATGAGCAGTTCTTC

clone size: -
J gene: TRBJ2-7
V gene: TRBV5-1
D gene: -
CDR3 protein: CASSLSAGGYEQYF
CDR3 DNA: TGCGCCAGCAGCTTGTCTGCGGGCGGTTACGAGCAGTACTTC

clone size: many
J gene: TRBJ2-1
V gene: TRBV19
D gene: TRBD1
CDR3 protein: CASSPGQGGNEQFF
CDR3 DNA: TGTGCCAGTAGTCCGGGACAGGGAGGCAATGAGCAGTTCTTC

clone size: -
J gene: TRBJ2-1
V gene: TRBV29-1
D gene: TRBD2
CDR3 protein: CSVFFLTSGRANEQFF
CDR3 DNA: TGCAGCGTTTTCTTCCTGACTAGCGGGAGGGCCAATGAGCAGTTCTTC

clone size: -
J gene: TRBJ1-2
V gene: TRBV27
D gene: TRBD1
CDR3 protein: CASSRDRGESGYTF
CDR3 DNA: TGTGCCAGCAGTCGAGACAGGGGAGAGTCTGGCTACACCTTC

clone size: -
J gene: TRBJ2-7
V gene: TRBV7-8
D gene: TRBD2
CDR3 protein: CASSLGPAGGGYEQYF
CDR3 DNA: TGTGCCAGCAGCTTAGGCCCAGCGGGAGGTGGCTACGAGCAGTACTTC

clone size: -
J gene: TRBJ2-3
V gene: TRBV29-1
D gene: TRBD1
CDR3 protein: CSVSRDSYTDTQYF
CDR3 DNA: TGCAGCGTTTCCAGGGACAGCTACACAGATACGCAGTATTTT

clone size: -
J gene: TRBJ2-7
V gene: TRBV3-1/TRBV3-2
D gene: TRBD2
CDR3 protein: CASSQGHPTSGYEQYF
CDR3 DNA: TGTGCCAGCAGCCAAGGGCATCCGACTAGCGGTTACGAGCAGTACTTC

clone size: -
J gene: TRBJ2-3
V gene: TRBV7-2
D gene: -
CDR3 protein: CASSLVGTDMANTQYF
CDR3 DNA: TGTGCCAGCAGCTTAGTGGGGACTGACATGGCTAATACGCAGTATTTT

clone size: -
J gene: TRBJ2-7
V gene: TRBV3-1/TRBV3-2
D gene: -
CDR3 protein: CASSQGWPRYEQYF
CDR3 DNA: TGTGCCAGCAGCCAAGGCTGGCCCCGCTACGAGCAGTACTTC

clone size: -
J gene: TRBJ2-7
V gene: TRBV10-3
D gene: -
CDR3 protein: CAISEGAYLTYEQYF
CDR3 DNA: TGTGCCATCAGTGAGGGGGCCTACCTTACCTACGAGCAGTACTTC

clone size: -
J gene: TRBJ1-2
V gene: TRBV19
D gene: TRBD1
CDR3 protein: CASSPLGPGGNYGYTF
CDR3 DNA: TGTGCCAGTAGTCCCTTGGGGCCAGGGGGCAACTATGGCTACACCTTC

clone size: -
J gene: TRBJ2-1
V gene: TRBV5-5
D gene: -
CDR3 protein: CASSFPYLNEQFF
CDR3 DNA: TGTGCCAGCAGCTTCCCCTACCTCAATGAGCAGTTCTTC

clone size: -
J gene: TRBJ2-7
V gene: TRBV5-1
D gene: -
CDR3 protein: CASSWGQSSYEQYF
CDR3 DNA: TGCGCCAGCAGCTGGGGCCAGAGCTCCTACGAGCAGTACTTC